Each of the 23 T cell receptor beta chains below was sequenced from the same sample in a study of human T cells and chemical hapten exposure. TCRdb fed the RACE reads into MiXCR, producing one record per CDR3 protein. The sample lists tens of thousands of distinct CDR3 sequences, around 7.6% occurring once. Specified time point: pre-sensitization, week 0. Indicated treatment: therapeutic diphenylcyclopropenone sensitization with weekly scalp DPC. The material was whole blood, obtained in connection with sensitization to the hapten diphenylcyclopropenone (DPC). These receptors were collected from a woman in her fifties or sixties with alopecia areata. Some clones in this sample may be carry-over from other donors' samples.

The chain employs TRBV24-1 and TRBJ1-3, with 9 nucleotides matching TRBD1. Per the germline V gene, CDR1 is KGHDR and CDR2 is SFDVKD. Losses at the gene ends were 6 bases for V and 0 bases for J; bases not matched to a gene: 11. This CDR3 has 18 residues. The CDR3 loop is CATSSRDRVPYSGNTIYF. Here the CDR3 DNA reads TGTGCCACCAGTAGCCGGGACAGGGTGCCCTACTCTGGAAACACCATATATTTT.

This sequence joins TRBV28 and TRBJ2-7; D remains unclear. Germline V gene lookup returns CDR1 MDHEN and CDR2 SYDVKM. Trimming shortened V by 5 bases and J by 4 bases, and 6 bases separated the two germline ends. The CDR3 is made up of 11 amino acids. The CDR3 loop is CASSNHYEQYF. The CDR3 DNA reads TGTGCCAGCAGTAATCATTACGAGCAGTACTTC. The full variable domain, its missing parts supplied by reference TRBV28 and TRBJ2-7, is DVKVTQSSRYLVKRTGEKVFLECVQDMDHENMFWYRQDPGLGLRLIYFSYDVKMKEKGDIPEGYSVSREKKERFSLILESASTNQTSMYLCASSNHYEQYFGPGTRLTVT.

This clonotype turned up a few times. The chain uses TRBV7-2 and TRBJ2-3; D remains unclear. This CDR3 contains 15 residues. V shed 2 bases and J shed 0 bases, with 9 bases lying between them. Looked up from germline, CDR1 is SGHTA and CDR2 is FQGNSA. The CDR3 loop is CASSLMSGSTDTQYF. Here the CDR3 DNA reads TGTGCCAGCAGCTTAATGTCGGGTAGCACAGATACGCAGTATTTT.

This clonotype appeared many times. V is TRBV12-3 or TRBV12-4 and J is TRBJ2-1; no clear D. The CDR3 has 12 amino acids. V was shortened by 4 bases and J by 7 bases, with 8 bases between the two germline ends. The CDR3 region is CASSSQPNEQFF. For the CDR3, the DNA is TGTGCCAGCAGTTCCCAGCCTAATGAGCAGTTCTTC.

This clonotype was recorded many times. J is TRBJ1-2 and V is TRBV20-1, with 7 bases that match TRBD1. Trimming cost V 3 bases and J 5 bases; bases outside gene matches: 12. The CDR3 is 15 amino acids. Germline V gene data show CDR1 as DFQATT and CDR2 as SNEGSKA (reference sequence). Here the CDR3 DNA reads TGCAGTGCTAGTAGGGGGTCGCAGGGGGAATATGGCTACACCTTC. Amino acids: CSASRGSQGEYGYTF.

This clonotype was seen many times. The chain links TRBV4-3 to TRBJ2-7; weak D call: TRBD2 (5 bases). The CDR3 is 16 amino acids. Per germline, CDR1 LGHNA and CDR2 YSLEER. The V end lost 1 base, the J end lost 0 bases, and 13 bases lay between the germline ends. CDR3 region: CASSQGETMSSYEQYF. As DNA, the CDR3 is TGCGCCAGCAGCCAAGGGGAGACAATGAGCTCCTACGAGCAGTACTTC.

A few counts support this clonotype. The chain combines TRBV7-9 with TRBJ2-7; 10 nucleotides match TRBD2. The germline V gene has CDR1 SEHNR and CDR2 FQNEAQ (reference sequence). After removal of 4 bases from V and 2 bases from J, the junction contained 5 bases not matched to a gene. This CDR3 is 15 amino acids long. The CDR3 sequence is CASSSPAGGPYEQYF. In nucleotides, the CDR3 is TGTGCCAGCAGCTCGCCAGCGGGAGGGCCCTACGAGCAGTACTTC.

The chain employs TRBV7-9 and TRBJ1-3, with TRBD1 matching over 7 bases. The CDR3 is 15 residues long. Germline-derived CDR1 and CDR2 are SEHNR and FQNEAQ (reference sequence). V dropped 2 bases and J dropped 6; count of bases not matched to a gene: 7. The CDR3 bases are TGTGCCAGCAGCTTACAAGGGGGCGCAGAAAACACCATATATTTT. Protein: CASSLQGGAENTIYF.

V is TRBV6-2 or TRBV6-3 and J is TRBJ2-1; 7 nucleotides agree with TRBD2. The CDR3 covers 20 residues. V shed 0 bases and J 0 bases; nucleotides not matched to a gene: 14. Germline CDR1 reads MNHEY; CDR2 reads SVGEGT. The CDR3 loop reads CASSYSHSPRESSSYNEQFF. CDR3 DNA sequence: TGTGCCAGCAGTTACTCCCACTCTCCGCGGGAGTCGAGCTCCTACAATGAGCAGTTCTTC.

On this clonotype itself: Since a much larger clone is just one base distant, this may be a read error. This sequence joins TRBV5-1 and TRBJ2-5, with D uncertain. Germline V gene data show CDR1 as SGHRS and CDR2 as YFSETQ. This CDR3 spans 13 amino acids. The CDR3 is CASSLGPQESQYF. As DNA, the CDR3 is TGCGCCAGCAGCTTGGGCCCCCAAGAGTCCCAGTACTTC.

This clonotype was seen many times. V gene TRBV7-3 combines with J gene TRBJ2-3; the D gene is possibly TRBD2 (6 bases). This CDR3 has 16 residues. Trimming cost V 4 bases and J 1 base, with 15 bases left between them. The germline V gene has CDR1 SGHTA and CDR2 FQGTGA. In DNA form, the CDR3 reads TGTGCCAGCAGCTCCCTTGAGGGAGGCGGCACAGATACGCAGTATTTT. It yields the protein CASSSLEGGGTDTQYF.

This clonotype has ten or more counts. The chain carries TRBV4-1 and TRBJ1-5; TRBD1 aligns across 7 bases. The germline gives CDR1 MGHRA, CDR2 YSYEKL. This CDR3 region has 15 residues. V lost 0 bases, J lost 5 bases, and 4 bases stayed unmatched. CDR3 coding DNA: TGCGCCAGCAGCCAAGATGAGACAGGGTATCAGCCCCAGCATTTT. Its translation is CASSQDETGYQPQHF.

This clonotype was seen once. The V call is TRBV20-1, the J call TRBJ2-3; TRBD2 is a possible D gene (6 bases). This CDR3 is 14 amino acids long. The germline V gene has CDR1 DFQATT and CDR2 SNEGSKA (reference sequence). V was trimmed by 1 base and J by 3 bases, leaving 11 bases between them. The DNA of the CDR3 is TGCAGTGCTAGAGGGACGGGAGCGACAGATACGCAGTATTTT. Residues: CSARGTGATDTQYF.

The sample holds many counts of this clonotype. The V call is TRBV7-6, the J call TRBJ2-2; the D is unclear. Trimming cost V 5 bases and J 6 bases, with 10 bases left between them. Germline-derived CDR1 and CDR2 are SGHVS and FNYEAQ. There are 13 residues in the CDR3. The DNA for the CDR3 is TGTGCCAGCAGCCCCCGACTGCCCGGGGAGCTGTTTTTT. Encoded protein: CASSPRLPGELFF.

This clonotype was detected only once. The rearrangement joins TRBV7-2 to TRBJ1-5; a weak D match, TRBD1 (5 bases). CDR1 and CDR2 from the germline V gene are SGHTA and FQGNSA. The CDR3 contains 15 residues. V was cut by 0 bases and J by 6 bases, with 12 bases left in between. CDR3 sequence: CASSLALGEGQPQHF. The CDR3 DNA follows: TGTGCCAGCAGCTTAGCTCTGGGGGAGGGTCAGCCCCAGCATTTT.

There are a few counts of this clonotype. The chain links TRBV3-1 to TRBJ1-6, with 7 bases aligning to TRBD1. The CDR3 sequence is 15 residues long. CDR1 LGHDT and CDR2 YNNKEL come from the germline V gene (reference sequence). V dropped 5 bases and J dropped 7; count of bases not matched to a gene: 8. The CDR3 DNA reads TGTGCCAGCAGCTACAGGGGTCCGATCAATTCACCCCTCCACTTT. It is translated as CASSYRGPINSPLHF.

At least ten counts were recorded for this clonotype. J is TRBJ1-2 and V is TRBV20-1; D is undetermined. Germline values: CDR1 DFQATT, CDR2 SNEGSKA (reference sequence). V gave up 6 bases and J gave up 4 bases, with 15 bases separating them. The CDR3 consists of 13 residues. The CDR3, as DNA: TGCAGTGCGCCGGGGAGGCAGTCCTATGGCTACACCTTC. It is translated as CSAPGRQSYGYTF.

The CDR3 region has the DNA TGCAGCGTTGAAGACAGGGGGAACTATGGCTACACCTTC. Its translation is CSVEDRGNYGYTF. The chain links TRBV29-1 to TRBJ1-2; 7 bases agree with TRBD1. Germline V gene sequence: CDR1 SQVTM, CDR2 ANQGSEA. V shed 0 bases, J shed 2 bases, and the junction held 0 bases outside the gene matches. There are 13 residues in the CDR3.

The chain couples TRBV12-2 to TRBJ2-3; TRBD1 was called by the table and not checked on the DNA. TRBV12-2 represents a pseudogene. The CDR3 is 17 residues long. The CDR3 nucleotides read TGTGCAAGTCGCTTATCCGACAGGGTCTTTAGCGCAGATACGCAGTATTTT. Protein: CASRLSDRVFSADTQYF.

By share, this clonotype counts as medium-sized. CDR3 nucleotides: TGTGCCAGCAGCTCCGGACCGGGATCCGGCCGAGATACGCAGTATTTT. Its translation is CASSSGPGSGRDTQYF. The V and J genes are TRBV6-2 or TRBV6-3 and TRBJ2-3; TRBD2 is a possible D gene (5 bases). Germline V gives CDR1 MNHEY, CDR2 SVGEGT. There are 16 residues in the CDR3. V was trimmed by 6 bases and J by 5 bases, leaving 21 bases between them.

The chain carries TRBV28 and TRBJ1-5; maybe TRBD1 (5 bases). The CDR3 extends over 13 amino acids. The V end was cut by 3 bases, the J end by 6 bases, with 9 bases between. Germline V gene lookup returns CDR1 MDHEN and CDR2 SYDVKM. CDR3 sequence: CASSLGGFQPQHF. CDR3 bases: TGTGCCAGCAGTTTGGGGGGGTTTCAGCCCCAGCATTTT. Supplemented by reference TRBV28 and TRBJ1-5, the full variable domain reads DVKVTQSSRYLVKRTGEKVFLECVQDMDHENMFWYRQDPGLGLRLIYFSYDVKMKEKGDIPEGYSVSREKKERFSLILESASTNQTSMYLCASSLGGFQPQHFGDGTRLSIL.

The table lists this clonotype with many counts. The V gene is TRBV2, the J gene TRBJ2-2; D uncertain. The germline V gene has CDR1 SNHLY and CDR2 FYNNEI. V lost 6 bases and J lost 5, with 13 bases in between. The CDR3 consists of 14 residues. CDR3 sequence reads: CASRPDMGTGELFF. In nucleotides, the CDR3 is TGTGCCAGCAGGCCAGATATGGGTACCGGGGAGCTGTTTTTT.

The genes are TRBV25-1 and TRBJ2-7; D possibly corresponds to TRBD2 (6 bases). Per the germline V gene, CDR1 is MGHDK and CDR2 is SYGVNS. CDR3 length: 14 residues. The ends were cut back, 8 bases at V and 4 bases at J, with 18 bases in the middle. The CDR3 is CASGEAGSGYEQYF. CDR3 DNA sequence: TGTGCCAGCGGCGAAGCGGGTAGTGGTTACGAGCAGTACTTC.